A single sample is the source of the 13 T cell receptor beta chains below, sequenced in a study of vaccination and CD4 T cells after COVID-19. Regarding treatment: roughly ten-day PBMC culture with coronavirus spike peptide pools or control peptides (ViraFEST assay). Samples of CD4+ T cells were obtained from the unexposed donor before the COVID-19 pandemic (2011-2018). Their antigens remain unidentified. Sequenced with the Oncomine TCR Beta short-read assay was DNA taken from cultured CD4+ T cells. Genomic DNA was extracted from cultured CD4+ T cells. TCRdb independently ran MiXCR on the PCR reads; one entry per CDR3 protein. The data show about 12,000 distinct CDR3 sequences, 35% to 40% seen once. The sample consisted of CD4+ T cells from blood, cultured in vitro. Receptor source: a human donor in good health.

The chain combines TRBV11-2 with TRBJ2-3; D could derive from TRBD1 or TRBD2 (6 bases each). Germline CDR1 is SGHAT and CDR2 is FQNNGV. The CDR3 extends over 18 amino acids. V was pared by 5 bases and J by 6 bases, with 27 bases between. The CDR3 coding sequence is TGTGCCAGCAGCCCCGCAGGGGCTAGCGAGGTGGTGTGGGATACGCAGTATTTT. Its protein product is CASSPAGASEVVWDTQYF. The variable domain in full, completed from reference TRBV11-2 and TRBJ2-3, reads EAGVAQSPRYKIIEKRQSVAFWCNPISGHATLYWYQQILGQGPKLLIQFQNNGVVDDSQLPKDRFSAERLKGVDSTLKIQPAKLEDSAVYLCASSPAGASEVVWDTQYFGPGTRLTVL.

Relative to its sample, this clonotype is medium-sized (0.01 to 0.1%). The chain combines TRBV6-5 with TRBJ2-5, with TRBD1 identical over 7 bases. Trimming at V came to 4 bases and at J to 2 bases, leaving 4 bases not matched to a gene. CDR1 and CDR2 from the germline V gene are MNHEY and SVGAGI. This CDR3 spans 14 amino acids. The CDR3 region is CASSSTQGQETQYF. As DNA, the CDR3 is TGTGCCAGCAGTTCCACACAGGGGCAAGAGACCCAGTACTTC.

CDR3 nucleotide sequence: TGTGCCAGCAGCAAAGTAATGTGGACAGATACGCAGTATTTT. Amino acids: CASSKVMWTDTQYF. This chain uses TRBV21-1 with TRBJ2-3. TRBV21-1 is a listed pseudogene. The CDR3 is 14 residues long.

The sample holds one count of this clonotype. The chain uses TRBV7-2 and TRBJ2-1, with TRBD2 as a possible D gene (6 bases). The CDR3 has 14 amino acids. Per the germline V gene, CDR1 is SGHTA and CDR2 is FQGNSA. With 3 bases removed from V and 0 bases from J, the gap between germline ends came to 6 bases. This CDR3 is CASSLEGSYNEQFF. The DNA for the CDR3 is TGTGCCAGCAGCTTGGAGGGCTCCTACAATGAGCAGTTCTTC.

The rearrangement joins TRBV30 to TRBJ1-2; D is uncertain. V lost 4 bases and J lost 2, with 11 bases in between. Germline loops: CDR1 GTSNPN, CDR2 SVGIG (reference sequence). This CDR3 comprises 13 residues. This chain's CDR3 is CAWNSERNYGYTF. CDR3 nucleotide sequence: TGTGCCTGGAACAGTGAAAGGAACTATGGCTACACCTTC.

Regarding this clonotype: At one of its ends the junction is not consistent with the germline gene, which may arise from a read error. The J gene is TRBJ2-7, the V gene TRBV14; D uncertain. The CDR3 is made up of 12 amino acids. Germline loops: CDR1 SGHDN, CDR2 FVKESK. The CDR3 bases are TGTGCCAGCAGCCAAGATACAACCGAGGAGTACTTC. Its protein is CASSQDTTEEYF.

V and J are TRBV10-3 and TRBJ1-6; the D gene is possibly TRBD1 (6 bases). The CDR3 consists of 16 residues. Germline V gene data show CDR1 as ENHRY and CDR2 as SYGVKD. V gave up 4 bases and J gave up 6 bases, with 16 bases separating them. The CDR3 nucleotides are TGTGCCATCAGTGGAACGACTACAGGGATTAATTCACCCCTCCACTTT. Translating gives CAISGTTTGINSPLHF.

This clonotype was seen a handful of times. The DNA of the CDR3 is TGTGCCAGCAGTGACATGACAGGGGATGGAACTGAAGCTTTCTTT. It is translated as CASSDMTGDGTEAFF. The rearrangement joins TRBV28 to TRBJ1-1, with 8 bases identical to TRBD1. Germline V lookup: CDR1 MDHEN, CDR2 SYDVKM. The V gene end was trimmed by 5 bases and the J gene end by 5 bases; junction bases not matched to a gene: 10. The CDR3 has 15 residues.

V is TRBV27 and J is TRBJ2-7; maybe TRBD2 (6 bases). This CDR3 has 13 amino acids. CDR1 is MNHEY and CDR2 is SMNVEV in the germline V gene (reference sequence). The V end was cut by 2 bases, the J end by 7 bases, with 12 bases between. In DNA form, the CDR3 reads TGTGCCAGCAGTTTAACCCTTCGGGGGGAGCAGTACTTC. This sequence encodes CASSLTLRGEQYF.

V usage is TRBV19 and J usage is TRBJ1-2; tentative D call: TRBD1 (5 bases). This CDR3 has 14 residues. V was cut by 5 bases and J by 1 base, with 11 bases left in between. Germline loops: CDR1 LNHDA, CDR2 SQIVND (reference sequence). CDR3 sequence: CASSLRQFNYGYTF. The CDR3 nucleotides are TGTGCCAGTAGTCTGAGACAGTTTAACTATGGCTACACCTTC.

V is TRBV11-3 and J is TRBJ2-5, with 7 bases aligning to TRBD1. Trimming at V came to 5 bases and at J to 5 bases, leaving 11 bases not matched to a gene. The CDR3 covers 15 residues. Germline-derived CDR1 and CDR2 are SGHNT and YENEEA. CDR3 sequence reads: CASSTRQGVVETQYF. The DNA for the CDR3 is TGTGCCAGCAGCACGCGCCAGGGGGTCGTGGAGACCCAGTACTTC.

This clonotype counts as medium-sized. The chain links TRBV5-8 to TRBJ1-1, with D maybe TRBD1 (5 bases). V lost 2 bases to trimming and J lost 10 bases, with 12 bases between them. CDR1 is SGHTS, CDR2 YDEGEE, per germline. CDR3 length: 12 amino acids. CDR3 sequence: CASSFHTGRAFF. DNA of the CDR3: TGTGCCAGCAGCTTCCACACGGGACGAGCTTTCTTT.

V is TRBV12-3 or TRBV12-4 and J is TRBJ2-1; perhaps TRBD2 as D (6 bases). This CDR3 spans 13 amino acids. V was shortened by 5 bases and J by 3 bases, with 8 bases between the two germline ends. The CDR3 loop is CASSGGDYNEQFF. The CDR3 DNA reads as TGTGCCAGCAGTGGAGGGGACTACAATGAGCAGTTCTTC.